Below are 30 T cell receptor beta chains sequenced from a single sample in a study of T cell responses to AZD1222 COVID-19 vaccine. The method was immunoSEQ multiplex PCR; TCRdb's version includes in-frame clones alone and lacks a portion of them. In the table there are about 160,000 clones, over 75% of which are singletons. This specimen was peripheral blood, taken 28 days after the second AZD1222 dose. The receptors originated from an adult who received the AZD1222 COVID-19 vaccine.

The chain employs TRBV29-1 and TRBJ1-1; a possible D gene is TRBD1 (5 bases). The V gene's germline CDR1 is SQVTM and CDR2 ANQGSEA. The CDR3 has 14 residues. Trimming shortened V by 7 bases and J by 0 bases, and 15 bases separated the two germline ends. CDR3 loop: CSAMGPGMNTEAFF. CDR3 DNA sequence: TGCAGCGCCATGGGGCCGGGGATGAACACTGAAGCTTTCTTT.

The J gene is TRBJ1-6, the V gene TRBV5-6; possibly TRBD1 for D (5 bases). This CDR3 comprises 15 residues. V lost 4 bases and J lost 7, with 15 bases in between. Germline CDR1 is SGHDT and CDR2 is YYEEEE. CDR3 residues: CASSQWGGGNSPLHF. For the CDR3, the DNA is TGTGCCAGCAGCCAGTGGGGCGGCGGCAATTCACCCCTCCACTTT.

The chain recombines TRBV10-2 with TRBJ1-1; D remains ambiguous. The CDR3 covers 13 residues. Trimming stripped 7 bases from V and 2 bases from J, with 11 bases between. The germline CDR1 and CDR2 sequences are WSHSY and SAAADI. The CDR3 coding sequence is TGCGCCAGCAAGTTAAACAAAAACACTGAAGCTTTCTTT. Translating it yields CASKLNKNTEAFF.

J is TRBJ1-2 and V is TRBV6-5, with D maybe TRBD1 (6 bases). Trimming left V 5 bases short and J 0 bases short, with 10 bases between. This CDR3 has 14 residues. The germline V gene encodes CDR1 MNHEY and CDR2 SVGAGI. The chain's CDR3 is CASSPRQANYGYTF. CDR3 nucleotides: TGTGCCAGCAGTCCCCGACAGGCTAACTATGGCTACACCTTC.

The chain joins TRBV11-2 to TRBJ2-1, with 10 nucleotides matching TRBD2. In germline, CDR1 is SGHAT, CDR2 FQNNGV. J gave up 0 bases and V 2 bases, and 7 bases lay outside the gene matches. CDR3 length: 18 residues. This chain's CDR3 is CASSLRPGLASSYNEQFF. CDR3 DNA: TGTGCCAGCAGCTTAAGACCGGGACTAGCGAGCTCCTACAATGAGCAGTTCTTC.

CDR3 loop: CASSVQGNGEKLFF. The CDR3 DNA is TGTGCCAGCAGCGTACAGGGTAACGGTGAAAAACTGTTTTTT. The chain has TRBV9 and TRBJ1-4, with D possibly TRBD1 on 5 matching bases. The CDR3 consists of 14 residues. The germline V and J ends were trimmed by 1 base and 7 bases, with 11 bases remaining between them. Germline-derived CDR1 and CDR2 are SGDLS and YYNGEE.

The rearrangement uses TRBV11-2 and TRBJ1-5; no firm D call. Trimming took 1 base from V and 6 from J, leaving 10 bases between them. Germline V gives CDR1 SGHAT, CDR2 FQNNGV. CDR3 length: 14 residues. The CDR3 reads CASSLVEGTQPQHF. The DNA for the CDR3 is TGTGCCAGCAGCTTAGTGGAGGGTACTCAGCCCCAGCATTTT.

This clone was recorded once. The gene calls are TRBV19 and TRBJ1-5; TRBD1 matches at 8 bases. The germline CDR1 and CDR2 sequences are LNHDA and SQIVND (reference sequence). The CDR3 extends over 14 amino acids. After removal of 7 bases from V and 4 bases from J, the junction contained 6 bases not matched to a gene. The CDR3 sequence is CASNPGQVNQPQHF. CDR3 coding DNA: TGTGCCAGTAACCCGGGACAGGTGAATCAGCCCCAGCATTTT.

The chain joins TRBV2 to TRBJ2-7; no clear D gene. The V gene lost 3 bases and the J gene lost 2 bases, with 5 bases spanning the gap. Per germline, CDR1 SNHLY and CDR2 FYNNEI. The CDR3 spans 12 residues. The CDR3 bases are TGTGCCAGCAGTGAGCAGGCCTACGAGCAGTACTTC. This sequence encodes CASSEQAYEQYF. Based on the CDR3 plus reference TRBV2 and TRBJ2-7, the full variable domain is EPEVTQTPSHQVTQMGQEVILRCVPISNHLYFYWYRQILGQKVEFLVSFYNNEISEKSEIFDDQFSVERPDGSNFTLKIRSTKLEDSAMYFCASSEQAYEQYFGPGTRLTVT.

The chain is built from TRBV28 and TRBJ1-1; TRBD1 aligns across 10 bases. Trimming took 4 bases from V and 4 from J; bases not matched to a gene: 3. Germline V gene data show CDR1 as MDHEN and CDR2 as SYDVKM. CDR3 size: 14 residues. CDR3 sequence: CASSSGTGVTEAFF. The CDR3 DNA sequence: TGTGCCAGCAGTTCCGGGACAGGGGTCACTGAAGCTTTCTTT.

The rearrangement uses TRBV19 and TRBJ1-4; 9 bases map to TRBD1. V was pared by 3 bases and J by 7 bases, with 6 bases of the junction left unmatched. The CDR3 spans 15 residues. CDR1 and CDR2 from the germline V gene are LNHDA and SQIVND (reference sequence). CDR3 nucleotides: TGTGCCAGTAGTATGGCCGGGACAGGGCTTGAAAAACTGTTTTTT. It codes for CASSMAGTGLEKLFF.

The V and J genes are TRBV19 and TRBJ2-1; 8 positions match TRBD2. Germline CDR1 reads LNHDA; CDR2 reads SQIVND (reference sequence). The CDR3 runs to 15 residues. After removal of 3 bases from V and 9 bases from J, the junction contained 10 bases not matched to a gene. CDR3 sequence: CASSIGLAGHGEQFF. CDR3 coding DNA: TGTGCCAGTAGTATCGGGCTAGCGGGTCACGGTGAGCAGTTCTTC.

This CDR3 is CASSSDWTGENTEAFF. As DNA, the CDR3 is TGTGCCAGTAGCAGTGATTGGACAGGGGAGAACACTGAAGCTTTCTTT. The chain uses TRBV19 and TRBJ1-1; 9 nucleotides align to TRBD1. Losses at the gene ends were 6 bases for V and 1 base for J; bases not matched to a gene: 9. The germline CDR1 and CDR2 sequences are LNHDA and SQIVND (reference sequence). This CDR3 contains 16 residues.

V gene TRBV27 combines with J gene TRBJ2-7, with D perhaps matching TRBD1 (5 bases). The CDR3 is 16 amino acids. V lost 5 bases, J lost 1 base, and 18 bases lay in between. Germline-derived CDR1 and CDR2 are MNHEY and SMNVEV (reference sequence). The CDR3 region is CASSTTRRVPSYEQYF. The CDR3 bases are TGTGCCAGCAGTACTACTCGCAGGGTCCCTTCCTACGAGCAGTACTTC.

The rearrangement links TRBV6-5 to TRBJ1-1; a weak D match, TRBD1 (6 bases). This CDR3 comprises 14 residues. Germline CDR1 is MNHEY and CDR2 is SVGAGI. The V and J ends lost 6 bases and 1 base respectively, with 12 bases between them. The CDR3 loop reads CASSLQGSNTEAFF. Here the CDR3 DNA reads TGTGCCAGCAGCCTACAGGGATCGAACACTGAAGCTTTCTTT.

The chain combines TRBV2 with TRBJ2-7, with D possibly called TRBD1 or TRBD2 (7 bases each). The germline gives CDR1 SNHLY, CDR2 FYNNEI. The CDR3 runs 13 residues. Trimming cost V 7 bases and J 2 bases, with 12 bases left between them. The CDR3 reads CASMAGGAYEQYF. CDR3 coding DNA: TGTGCCAGCATGGCAGGGGGGGCCTACGAGCAGTACTTC.

The chain has TRBV12-3 or TRBV12-4 and TRBJ2-7, with TRBD1 as a possible D gene (5 bases). Trimming removed 6 bases at V and 4 bases at J, with 13 bases between. The CDR3 spans 13 residues. The CDR3 spells CASSLLQGYEQYF. CDR3 nucleotides: TGTGCCAGCAGCCTACTGCAGGGATACGAGCAGTACTTC.

V gene TRBV5-1 combines with J gene TRBJ1-1; D is ambiguous. Germline V gene sequence: CDR1 SGHRS, CDR2 YFSETQ. CDR3 length equals 12 residues. V lost 1 base, J lost 2 bases, and 3 bases lay in between. The CDR3 loop is CASSLSNTEAFF. DNA for the CDR3: TGCGCCAGCAGCTTGAGTAACACTGAAGCTTTCTTT.

This clone was picked up one time. This chain uses TRBV11-2 with TRBJ2-2; TRBD1 agrees at 8 bases. The V gene's germline CDR1 is SGHAT and CDR2 FQNNGV. This CDR3 has 16 amino acids. J gave up 4 bases and V 3 bases, and 7 bases lay outside the gene matches. CDR3 DNA: TGTGCCAGCAGCTTCCCCACAGGGGGAACCACCGGGGAGCTGTTTTTT. It specifies CASSFPTGGTTGELFF.

The table lists this clone with a count of one. The chain combines TRBV27 with TRBJ2-1; D not resolved. Germline values: CDR1 MNHEY, CDR2 SMNVEV (reference sequence). The length of the CDR3 is 14 residues. With 3 bases removed from V and 3 bases from J, the gap between germline ends came to 9 bases. In DNA form, the CDR3 reads TGTGCCAGCAGTTTGATAGCCGGCTACAATGAGCAGTTCTTC. It codes for CASSLIAGYNEQFF.

The rearrangement uses TRBV6-2 or TRBV6-3 and TRBJ2-2; 7 bases match TRBD1. Germline V gene lookup returns CDR1 MNHEY and CDR2 SVGEGT. The trim removed 6 bases at V and 0 bases at J, leaving 10 bases unmatched. The CDR3 runs to 17 residues. This CDR3 is CASSRRTGPPNTGELFF. CDR3 bases: TGTGCCAGCAGCCGCCGGACAGGACCCCCGAACACCGGGGAGCTGTTTTTT.

The chain has TRBV7-8 and TRBJ1-1; 9 positions match TRBD1. The CDR3 has 15 amino acids. J lost 7 bases, V lost 4 bases, and 10 bases had no gene match. CDR1 is SGHVS, CDR2 FQNEAQ, per germline. This CDR3 reads CASSSRGTGGFEAFF. CDR3 DNA sequence: TGTGCCAGCAGCTCGAGAGGTACAGGGGGCTTTGAAGCTTTCTTT.

The gene calls are TRBV11-2 and TRBJ1-1, with D perhaps TRBD1 (5 bases). The germline V gene has CDR1 SGHAT and CDR2 FQNNGV. V lost 5 bases to trimming and J lost 1 base, with 8 bases between them. The CDR3 is 13 residues long. The CDR3 is CASSLGQNTEAFF. Written as DNA, the CDR3 is TGTGCCAGCAGCCTAGGACAGAACACTGAAGCTTTCTTT.

The chain carries TRBV10-2 and TRBJ2-3; TRBD2 might be the D (5 bases). The CDR3 has 16 amino acids. The germline V gene has CDR1 WSHSY and CDR2 SAAADI. V shed 8 bases and J shed 1 base, with 19 bases lying between them. The CDR3 here is CASSQDHGGRTDTQYF. CDR3 DNA sequence: TGCGCCAGCTCTCAGGACCATGGCGGGCGCACAGATACGCAGTATTTT.

The V gene is TRBV4-1, the J gene TRBJ1-3; D not resolved. Trimming cost V 4 bases and J 0 bases, with 13 bases left between them. The CDR3 is 16 amino acids. Germline loops: CDR1 MGHRA, CDR2 YSYEKL. The CDR3 DNA reads TGCGCCAGCAGCCGGGTAGGGATTAGCTCTGGAAACACCATATATTTT. It yields the protein CASSRVGISSGNTIYF.

The chain joins TRBV19 to TRBJ2-7; D is unclear. Trimming stripped 5 bases from V and 4 bases from J, with 3 bases between. The CDR3 is 10 residues long. Germline CDR1 and CDR2: LNHDA and SQIVND (reference sequence). CDR3 in amino acids: CASSPYEQYF. The CDR3 nucleotides read TGTGCCAGTAGTCCTTACGAGCAGTACTTC.

The rearrangement joins TRBV15 to TRBJ2-1, with TRBD2 matching over 14 bases. CDR3 length: 15 amino acids. Germline CDR1 and CDR2: LNHNV and YYDKDF (reference sequence). Trimming at V came to 8 bases and at J to 8 bases, leaving 8 bases not matched to a gene. This CDR3 is CATAKGLAGVDEQFF. The CDR3 DNA follows: TGTGCCACCGCTAAGGGACTAGCGGGAGTAGATGAGCAGTTCTTC. The full variable domain, with the rest looked up from reference TRBV15 and TRBJ2-1, is DAMVIQNPRYQVTQFGKPVTLSCSQTLNHNVMYWYQQKSSQAPKLLFHYYDKDFNNEADTPDNFQSRRPNTSFCFLDIRSPGLGDTAMYLCATAKGLAGVDEQFFGPGTRLTVL.

The chain uses TRBV10-2 and TRBJ1-2; perhaps TRBD1 as D (5 bases). Between the trimmed V and J ends, which lost 6 bases and 4 bases, there was a span of 12 bases. CDR1 is WSHSY and CDR2 is SAAADI in the germline V gene. CDR3 length equals 13 residues. The CDR3 is CASRGGLLYGYTF. The DNA for the CDR3 is TGCGCCAGCAGGGGGGGACTCCTCTATGGCTACACCTTC.

The CDR3 coding sequence is TGTGCCAGCAGCCCACCGCAGGGACCAGGGGAAGCTTTCTTT. As protein: CASSPPQGPGEAFF. V gene TRBV2 combines with J gene TRBJ1-1; possible D gene TRBD1, 5 bases. The ends were cut back, 6 bases at V and 8 bases at J, with 19 bases in the middle. The CDR3 contains 14 residues. Germline values: CDR1 SNHLY, CDR2 FYNNEI. The variable domain in full, with the rest retrieved from reference TRBV2 and TRBJ1-1, is EPEVTQTPSHQVTQMGQEVILRCVPISNHLYFYWYRQILGQKVEFLVSFYNNEISEKSEIFDDQFSVERPDGSNFTLKIRSTKLEDSAMYFCASSPPQGPGEAFFGQGTRLTVV.

V is TRBV2 and J is TRBJ1-1; maybe TRBD1 (6 bases). The germline V gene encodes CDR1 SNHLY and CDR2 FYNNEI. This CDR3 has 11 residues. The CDR3 nucleotides are TGTGGGAAATACGGGGGCGCCGAAGCTTTCTTT. Translation gives CGKYGGAEAFF.